These 2 T cell receptor beta chains share one sample of origin, sequenced in a study of blood T cell repertoires in COVID-19 (dated by TCRdb to 2020 to 2022). The receptor library was made with the immunoSEQ multiplex PCR assay. The table was pulled from immuneACCESS by TCRdb, which kept in-frame rearrangements only. Such tables lose some clones; where checked, under half of the loss comes from unresolved V genes, and the rest has no known cause. The sample has roughly 300,000 clones on record, 65% to 85% of them singletons. The ten largest clonotypes hold 0.95% to 1.5% of the sample. Sequenced sample: peripheral blood. These receptors were taken from a woman aged 50 to 60 with acute or convalescent COVID-19.

This clone was counted once. J is TRBJ1-5 and V is TRBV10-3; D unresolved. The CDR3 is 13 amino acids. CDR1 is ENHRY, CDR2 SYGVKD, per germline. V gave up 3 bases and J gave up 15 bases, with 18 bases separating them. This chain's CDR3 is CAISEGPTRDTHF. DNA of the CDR3: TGTGCCATCAGTGAAGGCCCCACGAGAGACACGCATTTT.

The J gene is TRBJ2-1, the V gene TRBV10-2; D is perhaps TRBD2 (5 bases). V shed 2 bases and J shed 0 bases, with 5 bases lying between them. The CDR3 has 14 residues. In germline, CDR1 is WSHSY, CDR2 SAAADI. This chain's CDR3 is CASSEEGSYNEQFF. The CDR3, as DNA: TGCGCCAGCAGTGAGGAGGGCTCCTACAATGAGCAGTTCTTC.